This TCR beta chain came from a study of blood T cell repertoires in COVID-19. Turning to the study itself: Acute and convalescent COVID-19 specimens originated in the United States, Italy and Spain.

The V gene lost 5 bases and the J gene lost 1 base, with 11 bases spanning the gap. Germline V gives CDR1 MDHEN, CDR2 SYDVKM. The CDR3 covers 14 residues. Authors' processing steps: Estimates of nucleated cell counts were drawn from the amplification of reference gene primers. Profiled with immunoSEQ multiplex PCR; TCRdb holds only in-frame clones, not every one. D and trimming come from the DNA, and the V and J calls and clone size come from that table. The table lists around 300,000 clones, 70% to 90% of them singletons, with around 2.9% in the top ten. The chain carries TRBV28 and TRBJ1-1; the D gene is possibly TRBD1 (5 bases). Sequencing input: peripheral blood. The TCR was taken from a woman in her 30s with active or convalescent COVID-19. CDR3 sequence reads: CASSTPGGNTEAFF. CDR3 nucleotide sequence: TGTGCCAGCAGTACACCCGGGGGGAACACTGAAGCTTTCTTT.